The rows below give T cell receptor beta chains drawn from one sample of a study of T cells in Graves' hyperthyroidism and ophthalmopathy. TCRdb reprocessed the multiplex PCR reads with MiXCR, giving one entry per CDR3 protein. The table shows some 490,000 distinct CDR3 sequences, with 20% to 25% occurring only once. The sequencing sample was made of blood. Every receptor here comes from a woman in her 70s with Graves' ophthalmopathy. Each CDR3 is given with its conserved first and last residue. The D gene is left open where the match is weak. Clone size is not always given. Where it is, it says once, few, many or a class for expanded clones.

D gene: -; V gene: TRBV6-1; J gene: TRBJ1-5; clone size: -; CDR3 protein: CASSEDALGTYSSNQPQHF; CDR3 DNA: TGTGCCAGCAGTGAAGACGCGTTGGGGACTTACTCTAGCAATCAGCCCCAGCATTTT
D gene: -; V gene: TRBV14; J gene: TRBJ2-2; clone size: few; CDR3 protein: CASSQPGPQSNTGELFF; CDR3 DNA: TGTGCCAGCAGCCAACCGGGACCGCAATCGAACACCGGGGAGCTGTTTTTT
D gene: -; V gene: TRBV20-1; J gene: TRBJ1-2; clone size: few; CDR3 protein: CSARDGTPRGHGYTF; CDR3 DNA: TGCAGTGCTAGAGATGGGACACCCCGGGGCCATGGCTACACCTTC
D gene: -; V gene: TRBV7-2; J gene: TRBJ1-5; clone size: few; CDR3 protein: CASSARGNQPQHF; CDR3 DNA: TGTGCCAGCAGCGCCAGAGGGAATCAGCCCCAGCATTTT
D gene: -; V gene: TRBV28; J gene: TRBJ1-1; clone size: many; CDR3 protein: CASSRVVGGPGTEAFF; CDR3 DNA: TGTGCCAGCAGTCGCGTCGTGGGGGGCCCGGGGACTGAAGCTTTCTTT
D gene: TRBD1; V gene: TRBV6-6; J gene: TRBJ2-3; clone size: few; CDR3 protein: CASSYDGQAPHYTQYF; CDR3 DNA: TGTGCCAGCAGTTACGATGGACAGGCCCCCCACTACACGCAGTATTTT
D gene: -; V gene: TRBV19; J gene: TRBJ2-7; clone size: -; CDR3 protein: CASSTRVRPGYEQYF; CDR3 DNA: TGTGCCAGTAGTACCAGGGTACGGCCGGGATACGAGCAGTACTTC
D gene: TRBD2; V gene: TRBV28; J gene: TRBJ2-7; clone size: many; CDR3 protein: CASSLSGRAWYEQYF; CDR3 DNA: TGTGCCAGCAGTTTATCCGGGAGGGCCTGGTACGAGCAGTACTTC
D gene: TRBD1; V gene: TRBV3-1; J gene: TRBJ2-7; clone size: few; CDR3 protein: CASSPTGQYEQYF; CDR3 DNA: TGTGCCAGCAGCCCGACAGGGCAATACGAGCAGTACTTC
D gene: -; V gene: TRBV5-1; J gene: TRBJ2-7; clone size: -; CDR3 protein: CASSLVLGGEQYF; CDR3 DNA: TGCGCCAGCAGCTTGGTACTGGGTGGCGAGCAGTACTTC
D gene: -; V gene: TRBV5-1; J gene: TRBJ1-1; clone size: -; CDR3 protein: CASSFGHGTGTEAFF; CDR3 DNA: TGCGCCAGCAGCTTCGGGCACGGGACGGGGACTGAAGCTTTCTTT